This T cell receptor beta chain is drawn from a study of regulatory T cells in long-lasting Graves disease. Germline V gene sequence: CDR1 LNHDA, CDR2 SQIVND (reference sequence). CDR3 length equals 17 residues. Trimming cost V 6 bases and J 2 bases, with 22 bases left between them. This clonotype has ten or more counts. Arm-PCR of CDR3 regions and iRepertoire HTBI primers were the basis on which TCR beta libraries were built. TCRdb re-called the multiplex PCR reads with MiXCR, one entry per CDR3 protein. The sample has around 250,000 distinct CDR3 sequences, around 19% seen once. Noted time point: newly diagnosed GD, antithyroid drugs for less than 3 months. Researchers made the TCR library from RNA that was extracted from PBMCs.

The TCR sequence derives from a female donor with Graves disease. The genes are TRBV19 and TRBJ1-2; D may be TRBD1 (6 bases). This specimen consisted of peripheral blood mononuclear cells (PBMCs), obtained at new diagnosis, from a patient treated with antithyroid drugs. CDR3 sequence: CASSMFGGGPPNYGYTF. CDR3 nucleotide sequence: TGTGCCAGTAGCATGTTCGGGGGGGGGCCCCCGAACTATGGCTACACCTTC.